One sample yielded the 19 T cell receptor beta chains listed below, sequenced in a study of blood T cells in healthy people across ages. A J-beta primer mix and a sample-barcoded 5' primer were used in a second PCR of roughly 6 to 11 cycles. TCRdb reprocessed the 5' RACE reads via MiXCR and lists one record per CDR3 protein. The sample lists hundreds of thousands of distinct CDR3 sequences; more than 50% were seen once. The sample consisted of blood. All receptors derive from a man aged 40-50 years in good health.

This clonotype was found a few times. The CDR3 DNA reads as TGTGCCAGCAGCCAATACCGGGACTCCCAATCGGTCAAAAACATTCAGTACTTC. This encodes CASSQYRDSQSVKNIQYF. The chain couples TRBV3-1 to TRBJ2-4, with D possibly TRBD2 on 6 matching bases. CDR1 and CDR2 from the germline V gene are LGHDT and YNNKEL (reference sequence). Deletions cut 2 bases from V and 3 bases from J, with 20 bases between. This CDR3 spans 18 amino acids.

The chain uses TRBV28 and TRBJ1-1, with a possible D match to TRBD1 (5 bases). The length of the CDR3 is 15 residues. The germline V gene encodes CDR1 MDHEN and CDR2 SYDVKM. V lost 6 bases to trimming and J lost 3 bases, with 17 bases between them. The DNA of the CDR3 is TGTGCCAGCAGCCATAGGACGGGGGGGGACACTGAAGCTTTCTTT. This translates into CASSHRTGGDTEAFF.

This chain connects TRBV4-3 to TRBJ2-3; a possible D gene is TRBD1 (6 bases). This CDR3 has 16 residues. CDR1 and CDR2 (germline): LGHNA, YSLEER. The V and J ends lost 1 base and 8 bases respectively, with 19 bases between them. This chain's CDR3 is CASSQGHPGVGGTQYF. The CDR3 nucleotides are TGCGCCAGCAGCCAAGGACATCCTGGAGTAGGGGGTACGCAGTATTTT.

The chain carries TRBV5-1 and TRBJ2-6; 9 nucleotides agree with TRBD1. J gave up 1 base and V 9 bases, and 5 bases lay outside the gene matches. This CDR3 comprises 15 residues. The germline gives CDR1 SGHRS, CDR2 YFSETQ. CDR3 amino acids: CATGDRVSGANVLTF. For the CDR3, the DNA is TGCGCCACCGGGGACAGGGTGTCTGGGGCCAACGTCCTGACTTTC. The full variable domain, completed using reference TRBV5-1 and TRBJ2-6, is KAGVTQTPRYLIKTRGQQVTLSCSPISGHRSVSWYQQTPGQGLQFLFEYFSETQRNKGNFPGRFSGRQFSNSRSEMNVSTLELGDSALYLCATGDRVSGANVLTFGAGSRLTVL.

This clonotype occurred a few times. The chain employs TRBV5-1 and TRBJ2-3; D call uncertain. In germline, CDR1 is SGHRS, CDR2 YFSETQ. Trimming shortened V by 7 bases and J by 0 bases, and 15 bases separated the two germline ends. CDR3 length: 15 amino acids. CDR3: CASVPRVGSTDTQYF. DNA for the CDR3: TGCGCCAGCGTACCACGTGTGGGTAGCACAGATACGCAGTATTTT.

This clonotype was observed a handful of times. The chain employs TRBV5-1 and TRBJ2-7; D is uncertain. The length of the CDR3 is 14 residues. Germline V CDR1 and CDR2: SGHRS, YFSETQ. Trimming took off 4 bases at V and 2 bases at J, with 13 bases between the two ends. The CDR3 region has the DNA TGCGCCAGCAGCGTATCCGGCCCCACCTACGAGCAGTACTTC. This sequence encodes CASSVSGPTYEQYF. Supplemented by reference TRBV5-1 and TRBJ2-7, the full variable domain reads KAGVTQTPRYLIKTRGQQVTLSCSPISGHRSVSWYQQTPGQGLQFLFEYFSETQRNKGNFPGRFSGRQFSNSRSEMNVSTLELGDSALYLCASSVSGPTYEQYFGPGTRLTVT.

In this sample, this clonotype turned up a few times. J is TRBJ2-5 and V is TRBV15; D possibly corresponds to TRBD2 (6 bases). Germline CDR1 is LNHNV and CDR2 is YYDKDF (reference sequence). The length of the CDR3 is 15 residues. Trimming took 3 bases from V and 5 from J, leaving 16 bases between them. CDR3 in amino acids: CATSSPGRPGETQYF. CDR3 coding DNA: TGTGCCACCAGCAGCCCCGGGAGACCTGGGGAGACCCAGTACTTC.

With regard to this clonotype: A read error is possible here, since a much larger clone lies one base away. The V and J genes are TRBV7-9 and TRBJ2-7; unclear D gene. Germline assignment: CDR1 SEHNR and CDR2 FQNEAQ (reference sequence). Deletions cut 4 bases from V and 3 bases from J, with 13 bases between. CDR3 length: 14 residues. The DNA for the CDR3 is TGTGCCAGCAGCTCCACGGCCATAGACTACGAGCAGTACTTC. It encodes CASSSTAIDYEQYF.

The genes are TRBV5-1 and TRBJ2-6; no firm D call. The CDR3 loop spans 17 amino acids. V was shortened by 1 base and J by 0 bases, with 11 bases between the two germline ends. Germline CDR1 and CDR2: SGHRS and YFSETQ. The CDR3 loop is CASSLNPGSSGANVLTF. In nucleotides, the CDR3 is TGCGCCAGCAGCTTGAATCCTGGAAGCTCTGGGGCCAACGTCCTGACTTTC.

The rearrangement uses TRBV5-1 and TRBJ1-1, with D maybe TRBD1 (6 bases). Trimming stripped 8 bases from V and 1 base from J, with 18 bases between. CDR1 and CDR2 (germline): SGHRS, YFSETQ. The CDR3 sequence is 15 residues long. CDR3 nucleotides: TGCGCCAGTCTCTCTTTGTCGGGGGCGAACACTGAAGCTTTCTTT. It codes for CASLSLSGANTEAFF. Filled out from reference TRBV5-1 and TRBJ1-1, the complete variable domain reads KAGVTQTPRYLIKTRGQQVTLSCSPISGHRSVSWYQQTPGQGLQFLFEYFSETQRNKGNFPGRFSGRQFSNSRSEMNVSTLELGDSALYLCASLSLSGANTEAFFGQGTRLTVV.

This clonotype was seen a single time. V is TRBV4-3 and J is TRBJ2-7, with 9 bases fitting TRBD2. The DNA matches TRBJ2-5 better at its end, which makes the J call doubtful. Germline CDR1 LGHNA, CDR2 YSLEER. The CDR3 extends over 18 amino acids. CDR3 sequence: CASSQDGPSSGGFGTQYF. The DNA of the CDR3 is TGCGCCAGCAGCCAAGATGGCCCTTCCAGCGGGGGGTTTGGGACCCAGTACTTC.

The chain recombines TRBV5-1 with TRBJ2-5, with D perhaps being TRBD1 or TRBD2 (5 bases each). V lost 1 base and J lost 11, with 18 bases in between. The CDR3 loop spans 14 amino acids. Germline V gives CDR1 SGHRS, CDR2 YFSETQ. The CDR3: CASSLTDPKWGQYF. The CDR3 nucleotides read TGCGCCAGCAGCTTGACAGACCCCAAATGGGGGCAGTACTTC.

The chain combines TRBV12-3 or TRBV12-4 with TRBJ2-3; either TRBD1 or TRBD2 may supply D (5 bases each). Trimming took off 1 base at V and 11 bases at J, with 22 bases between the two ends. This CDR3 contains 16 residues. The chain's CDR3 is CASSLGERVGPDVQYF. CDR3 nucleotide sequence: TGTGCCAGCAGTTTAGGGGAGCGAGTGGGACCAGATGTGCAGTATTTT.

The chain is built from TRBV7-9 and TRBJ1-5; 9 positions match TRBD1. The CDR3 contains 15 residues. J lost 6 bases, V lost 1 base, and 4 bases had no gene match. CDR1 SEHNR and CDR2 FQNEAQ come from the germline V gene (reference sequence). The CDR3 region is CASSLGTGVSQPQHF. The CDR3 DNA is TGTGCCAGCAGCTTAGGGACAGGGGTCAGTCAGCCCCAGCATTTT.

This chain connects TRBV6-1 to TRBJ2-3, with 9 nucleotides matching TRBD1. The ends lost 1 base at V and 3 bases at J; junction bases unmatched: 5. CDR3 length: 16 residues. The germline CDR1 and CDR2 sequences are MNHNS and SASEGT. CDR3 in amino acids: CASSEGTGGTTDTQYF. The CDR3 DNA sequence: TGTGCCAGCAGTGAAGGTACAGGGGGCACGACAGATACGCAGTATTTT.

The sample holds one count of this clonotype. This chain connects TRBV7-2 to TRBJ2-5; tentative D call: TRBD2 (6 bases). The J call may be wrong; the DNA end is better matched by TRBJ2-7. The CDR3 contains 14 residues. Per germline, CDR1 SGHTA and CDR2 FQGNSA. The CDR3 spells CASSFEEGAYEQYF. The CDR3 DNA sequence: TGTGCCAGCAGCTTCGAGGAGGGAGCTTACGAGCAGTACTTC.

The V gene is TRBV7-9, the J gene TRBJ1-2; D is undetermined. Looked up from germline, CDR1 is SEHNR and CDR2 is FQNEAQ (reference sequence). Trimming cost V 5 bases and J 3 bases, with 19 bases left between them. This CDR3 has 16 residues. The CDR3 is CASSPRKDGFYYGYTF. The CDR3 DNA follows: TGTGCCAGCAGCCCGAGGAAGGACGGTTTTTACTATGGCTACACCTTC.

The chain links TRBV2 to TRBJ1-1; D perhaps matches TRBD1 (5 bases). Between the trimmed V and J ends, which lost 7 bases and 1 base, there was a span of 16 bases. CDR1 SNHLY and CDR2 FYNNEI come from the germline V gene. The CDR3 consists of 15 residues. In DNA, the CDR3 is TGTGCCAGCAAGGACGGTAGGGGTAGGAACACTGAAGCTTTCTTT. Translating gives CASKDGRGRNTEAFF.

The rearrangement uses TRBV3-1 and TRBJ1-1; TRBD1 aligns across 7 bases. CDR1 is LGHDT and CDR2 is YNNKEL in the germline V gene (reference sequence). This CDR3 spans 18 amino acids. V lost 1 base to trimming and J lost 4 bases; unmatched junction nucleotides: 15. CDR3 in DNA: TGTGCCAGCAGCCAAGTGTTCCGGGACAGTCTTCGTGGCACTGAAGCTTTCTTT. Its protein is CASSQVFRDSLRGTEAFF.